In its sample, the clone carrying this TCR beta chain was seen a few times. The antigen is undetermined. Germline V lookup: CDR1 SGHRS, CDR2 YFSETQ. The CDR3 consists of 15 residues. After removal of 5 bases from V and 2 bases from J, the junction contained 2 bases not matched to a gene. The data are from a study of cytomegalovirus exposure and HLA in healthy donors. Findings and limits, study-wide: Later analysis indicated greater clonal expansion among HLA-associated TCR beta chains than among equally common other chains.

The study ran its PCR with 60 Vbeta and 13 Jbeta primers. Sequencing was performed with immunoSEQ multiplex PCR; in TCRdb, only in-frame clones are kept and a portion is missing. The data contain about 100,000 clones, more than 60% of them singletons. The source of this sequence is a woman in her late teens or twenties in good health and CMV-seropositive. This chain uses TRBV5-1 with TRBJ2-5, with 14 bases fitting TRBD2. Input material: PBMCs. CDR3 protein: CASRWTSGRQETQYF. CDR3 DNA sequence: TGCGCCAGCAGGTGGACTAGCGGGAGGCAAGAGACCCAGTACTTC. The variable domain in full, with the rest retrieved from reference TRBV5-1 and TRBJ2-5, is KAGVTQTPRYLIKTRGQQVTLSCSPISGHRSVSWYQQTPGQGLQFLFEYFSETQRNKGNFPGRFSGRQFSNSRSEMNVSTLELGDSALYLCASRWTSGRQETQYFGPGTRLLVL.